These 25 T cell receptor beta chains originate from one sample sequenced in a study of CD8+CD57+ T cells in acquired aplastic anemia. TCR beta VDJ and CDR3 were profiled, and genomic DNA was the template. In TCRdb, the reads were re-called with MiXCR into one record per CDR3 protein. The sample has about 58,000 distinct CDR3 sequences, around 50% seen once. Patients included in sequencing had previously demonstrated CD8+CD57+ cell expansion by flow cytometry. The sample taken for sequencing was sorted CD4+, CD8+, or CD8+CD57+ T cells (not recorded which) from PBMCs. These receptors originate from a human donor with aplastic anemia.

Judged by abundance, this clonotype is medium-sized. The chain joins TRBV15 to TRBJ1-1; weak D call: TRBD1 (5 bases). Trimming removed 3 bases at V and 7 bases at J, with 12 bases between. Germline V lookup: CDR1 LNHNV, CDR2 YYDKDF (reference sequence). The CDR3 totals 13 residues. The CDR3 sequence is CATSSQGGREAFF. In nucleotides, the CDR3 is TGTGCCACCAGCAGCCAGGGCGGCCGTGAAGCTTTCTTT.

This clonotype was found a few times. The rearrangement links TRBV20-1 to TRBJ2-3; no clear D gene. Trimming cost V 3 bases and J 9 bases, with 13 bases left between them. The length of the CDR3 is 12 residues. Per the germline V gene, CDR1 is DFQATT and CDR2 is SNEGSKA (reference sequence). For the CDR3, the DNA is TGCAGTGCTAGGGTTAGCCAGGACACGCAGTATTTT. It is translated as CSARVSQDTQYF.

The chain couples TRBV10-2 to TRBJ2-5; 12 nucleotides match TRBD2. Germline assignment: CDR1 WSHSY and CDR2 SAAADI. V lost 6 bases, J lost 5 bases, and 7 bases stayed unmatched. The CDR3 runs 15 residues. Here the CDR3 DNA reads TGCGCCAGCAGAATCGGACTAGCGGGGAGGGAGACCCAGTACTTC. The encoded protein is CASRIGLAGRETQYF.

This chain connects TRBV28 to TRBJ2-2; a possible D gene is TRBD1 (7 bases). The germline V gene has CDR1 MDHEN and CDR2 SYDVKM. CDR3 length: 16 amino acids. Trimming shortened V by 8 bases and J by 1 base, and 17 bases separated the two germline ends. The CDR3 sequence: CASGPRGTENTGELFF. DNA for the CDR3: TGTGCCAGCGGCCCCCGCGGGACAGAGAACACCGGGGAGCTGTTTTTT. Variable domain in full (rest from reference TRBV28 and TRBJ2-2): DVKVTQSSRYLVKRTGEKVFLECVQDMDHENMFWYRQDPGLGLRLIYFSYDVKMKEKGDIPEGYSVSREKKERFSLILESASTNQTSMYLCASGPRGTENTGELFFGEGSRLTVL.

The V gene is TRBV6-1, the J gene TRBJ1-2; TRBD1 matches at 7 bases. The ends lost 7 bases at V and 8 bases at J; junction bases unmatched: 13. This CDR3 contains 14 residues. Germline CDR1 reads MNHNS; CDR2 reads SASEGT. As DNA, the CDR3 is TGTGCCAGCACCCTAAAAGACAGGGTGCAGGGCTACACCTTC. Translating gives CASTLKDRVQGYTF.

This clonotype occurred many times. The chain employs TRBV6-1 and TRBJ1-6, with 7 positions matching TRBD1. Trimming cost V 6 bases and J 8 bases; bases outside gene matches: 1. The CDR3 length is 12 residues. Germline loops: CDR1 MNHNS, CDR2 SASEGT. This CDR3 is CASRDRYSPLHF. Here the CDR3 DNA reads TGTGCCAGCAGGGACAGGTATTCACCCCTCCACTTT.

This chain uses TRBV25-1 with TRBJ1-2; TRBD1 matches at 8 bases. The germline gives CDR1 MGHDK, CDR2 SYGVNS. The V gene end was trimmed by 1 base and the J gene end by 0 bases; junction bases not matched to a gene: 1. CDR3 length: 15 residues. The CDR3 sequence is CASSEWDRSNYGYTF. The CDR3 DNA is TGTGCCAGCAGTGAATGGGACAGGTCTAACTATGGCTACACCTTC.

This clonotype was found many times. V usage is TRBV9 and J usage is TRBJ2-1; 8 bases agree with TRBD1. Per germline, CDR1 SGDLS and CDR2 YYNGEE. Losses at the gene ends were 4 bases for V and 7 bases for J; bases not matched to a gene: 10. This CDR3 has 15 amino acids. In nucleotides, the CDR3 is TGTGCCAGCAGCCCCTGGACAGGGTTGGGGAATGAGCAGTTCTTC. Translation: CASSPWTGLGNEQFF.

This rearrangement joins TRBV2 to TRBJ2-2, with 11 bases matching TRBD1. The V gene's germline CDR1 is SNHLY and CDR2 FYNNEI. V was pared by 5 bases and J by 3 bases, with 2 bases of the junction left unmatched. This CDR3 region has 15 residues. The CDR3 coding sequence is TGTGCCAGCAGTCGGGACAGGGGGTACACCGGGGAGCTGTTTTTT. It is translated as CASSRDRGYTGELFF.

The chain uses TRBV10-3 and TRBJ1-4; no firm D call. Germline values: CDR1 ENHRY, CDR2 SYGVKD. CDR3 size: 13 residues. V was pared by 7 bases and J by 2 bases, with 8 bases between. The CDR3 reads CAIKAATNEKLFF. CDR3 coding DNA: TGTGCCATCAAGGCAGCGACTAATGAAAAACTGTTTTTT.

About this clonotype itself: This may be a read error, as it is one base from a much larger clone. The chain carries TRBV6-4 and TRBJ2-1; 9 nucleotides match TRBD2. Germline V gene sequence: CDR1 MRHNA, CDR2 SNTAGT. There are 14 residues in the CDR3. The CDR3: CTSSPSGGLNEQFF. For the CDR3, the DNA is TGTACCAGCAGTCCAAGCGGGGGGTTGAATGAGCAGTTCTTC.

The chain joins TRBV25-1 to TRBJ2-7; D gene ambiguous. This CDR3 has 10 amino acids. Germline CDR1 and CDR2: MGHDK and SYGVNS. The V end was cut by 8 bases, the J end by 3 bases, with 5 bases between. DNA for the CDR3: TGTGCCAGCGGAGTCTACGAGCAGTACTTC. Translation gives CASGVYEQYF.

This chain links TRBV7-8 with TRBJ2-6, with D hard to call. The CDR3 is 13 residues long. The V gene's germline CDR1 is SGHVS and CDR2 FQNEAQ. The V end was cut by 6 bases, the J end by 4 bases, with 7 bases between. Here the CDR3 reads CASSAQGANVLTF. The CDR3 coding sequence is TGTGCCAGCAGTGCCCAGGGGGCCAACGTCCTGACTTTC.

The V call is TRBV28, the J call TRBJ1-5; a possible D gene is TRBD1 (5 bases). V shed 7 bases and J shed 5 bases, with 12 bases lying between them. Germline lookup yields CDR1 MDHEN and CDR2 SYDVKM. This CDR3 is built from 13 residues. CDR3 bases: TGTGCCAGCACCATAGGGACTGATCAGCCCCAGCATTTT. It specifies CASTIGTDQPQHF.

In this sample, this clonotype turned up many times. The chain recombines TRBV12-3 or TRBV12-4 with TRBJ1-5; D may be TRBD1 (5 bases). Trimming removed 4 bases at V and 11 bases at J, with 15 bases between. The CDR3 is 13 amino acids. CDR3 sequence (DNA): TGTGCCAGCAGTTCGCCACAGGAGGCGGCCCAGCATTTT. This encodes CASSSPQEAAQHF.

V usage is TRBV20-1 and J usage is TRBJ2-7; D may be TRBD1 or TRBD2 (5 bases each). The germline V and J ends were trimmed by 5 bases and 7 bases, with 15 bases remaining between them. The germline CDR1 and CDR2 sequences are DFQATT and SNEGSKA (reference sequence). The CDR3 contains 12 residues. CDR3 loop: CSASGTVLEQYF. The CDR3 region has the DNA TGCAGTGCTTCTGGGACCGTGCTTGAGCAGTACTTC.

The chain has TRBV25-1 and TRBJ1-1; no reliable D call. The CDR3 has 14 amino acids. Germline V gene sequence: CDR1 MGHDK, CDR2 SYGVNS. V lost 1 base, J lost 0 bases, and 6 bases lay in between. CDR3 sequence reads: CASSEFGLNTEAFF. CDR3 DNA: TGTGCCAGCAGTGAATTTGGCTTGAACACTGAAGCTTTCTTT. The full variable domain, with the rest looked up from reference TRBV25-1 and TRBJ1-1, is EADIYQTPRYLVIGTGKKITLECSQTMGHDKMYWYQQDPGMELHLIHYSYGVNSTEKGDLSSESTVSRIRTEHFPLTLESARPSHTSQYLCASSEFGLNTEAFFGQGTRLTVV.

The chain couples TRBV4-3 to TRBJ2-3; perhaps TRBD2 as D (6 bases). Between the trimmed V and J ends, which lost 0 bases and 7 bases, there was a span of 11 bases. Germline loops: CDR1 LGHNA, CDR2 YSLEER. The CDR3 length is 14 residues. The CDR3 here is CASSQDFGDYTQYF. The CDR3 bases are TGCGCCAGCAGCCAAGATTTTGGGGACTATACGCAGTATTTT.

In its sample, this clonotype was seen many times. The chain combines TRBV29-1 with TRBJ1-1, with D possibly TRBD1 on 5 matching bases. Trimming stripped 3 bases from V and 10 bases from J, with 24 bases between. Germline V gene lookup returns CDR1 SQVTM and CDR2 ANQGSEA. CDR3 size: 15 residues. CDR3 bases: TGCAGCGTTGATCCGGGCCAGTCAGCCGGGGGGGTAGCTTTCTTT. As protein: CSVDPGQSAGGVAFF.

The chain links TRBV29-1 to TRBJ2-5; 7 nucleotides match TRBD1. Trimming removed 4 bases from V and 1 base from J; junction bases left unmatched: 6. The germline CDR1 and CDR2 sequences are SQVTM and ANQGSEA. This CDR3 is built from 14 residues. CDR3 amino acids: CSVGSGTVQETQYF. In DNA, the CDR3 is TGCAGCGTTGGGTCCGGGACAGTCCAAGAGACCCAGTACTTC.

A word on this clonotype: The junction does not match germline at one end; this may be a read error. This chain uses TRBV2 with TRBJ1-2, with 7 bases aligning to TRBD1. The CDR3 totals 12 residues. Germline CDR1 is SNHLY and CDR2 is FYNNEI. The CDR3 DNA follows: TGTGCCAGCAGTGGACAGGGTCGTGGCCACACCTTC. As protein: CASSGQGRGHTF.

The chain employs TRBV2 and TRBJ1-2; TRBD1 might be the D (5 bases). V lost 2 bases and J lost 4, with 11 bases in between. CDR3 length: 14 residues. Germline CDR1 reads SNHLY; CDR2 reads FYNNEI. The chain's CDR3 is CASSEPARVYGYTF. The CDR3 DNA is TGTGCCAGCAGTGAACCCGCCAGGGTCTATGGCTACACCTTC.

The chain joins TRBV25-1 to TRBJ2-3; D unclear. The V end was cut by 2 bases, the J end by 0 bases, with 6 bases between. CDR1 and CDR2 (germline): MGHDK, SYGVNS. This CDR3 has 14 residues. CDR3: CASSEGSSTDTQYF. The CDR3 bases are TGTGCCAGCAGTGAAGGGTCCAGCACAGATACGCAGTATTTT.

The J gene is TRBJ2-7, the V gene TRBV11-3, with 9 bases fitting TRBD2. The V segment lost 5 bases and the J segment 3 bases; nucleotides outside the gene matches: 5. Germline V CDR1 and CDR2: SGHNT, YENEEA. The CDR3 length is 14 residues. The CDR3 loop is CASSPGTSSYEQYF. CDR3 DNA: TGTGCCAGCAGCCCCGGGACTAGCAGCTACGAGCAGTACTTC.

In the case of this clonotype: The junction and the germline gene differ at one end; a read error may be behind it. The rearrangement uses TRBV7-7 and TRBJ2-5; D is uncertain. Germline V gene sequence: CDR1 SSHAT, CDR2 FNYEAQ (reference sequence). This CDR3 comprises 14 residues. As DNA, the CDR3 is TGTGCTAGCAGCCGCGCAGGCCTACGCGAGACCCAGTACTTC. Encoded protein: CASSRAGLRETQYF.